This TCR beta chain was identified during a study of blood T cells in healthy people across ages. General observations from the study: Aged donors had fewer naive CD4+ cells and lower diversity than long-lived donors. Estimated diversity, derived from one million T cells, was regarded as an underestimate. Older age coincided with a roughly linear decline in TCR beta diversity per million T cells.

As concerns this clonotype: Its antigen is not known.

CDR1 SGDLS and CDR2 YYNGEE come from the germline V gene. There are 17 residues in the CDR3. The junction had 13 bases not matched to a gene; V was cut back by 4 bases and J by 1 base. A second PCR, run for about 6 to 11 cycles, used a sample-barcoded 5' primer plus a J-beta primer mix. Every sample returned 2.5 million or more CDR3-containing paired-end reads. Each CDR3 protein is one row after TCRdb ran MiXCR on the 5' RACE reads. The table has around 1,500,000 distinct CDR3 sequences, roughly 45% seen once. The receptor comes from a woman aged 18-35 years in good health. Sequencing used blood. The chain recombines TRBV9 with TRBJ2-5, with 7 bases fitting TRBD1. This CDR3 reads CASSHSDRMGFQETQYF. The CDR3 DNA reads as TGTGCCAGCAGCCACTCGGACAGGATGGGGTTCCAAGAGACCCAGTACTTC. Looking up the rest from reference TRBV9 and TRBJ2-5 gives the full variable domain: DSGVTQTPKHLITATGQRVTLRCSPRSGDLSVYWYQQSLDQGLQFLIQYYNGEERAKGNILERFSAQQFPDLHSELNLSSLELGDSALYFCASSHSDRMGFQETQYFGPGTRLLVL.